This T cell receptor (beta chain) originates from a study of shared clonotypes between healthy human individuals. General observations from the study: When compared with the clonotypes that were shared by all four sorted-subset donors, the non-shared clonotypes turned out to have lower generation probabilities.

The V gene's germline CDR1 is SGHDT and CDR2 YYEEEE. This CDR3 is 16 amino acids long. The germline V and J ends were trimmed by 0 bases and 5 bases, with 17 bases remaining between them. Repertoires were generated with immunoSEQ multiplex PCR, while TCRdb's copy carries only in-frame clones and drops some. The sample contains about 580,000 clones, 95% to 98% of which appear only once. Notes on this clone: What it binds is unknown.

CD45RO-negative, CCR7-selected cells formed the naive CD8 fraction, which excluded terminally differentiated effector memory CD45RA+ cells. The source of this sequence is a man aged 30 to 39 in good health. This chain links TRBV5-6 with TRBJ1-2; a possible D gene is TRBD1 (5 bases). Material for sequencing was naive CD8+ T cells sorted from blood. CDR3 DNA: TGTGCCAGCAGCTTGGCTCTTCAAGGGGAATTGTATGGCTACACCTTC. This codes for CASSLALQGELYGYTF.